These 14 T cell receptor beta chains share one sample of origin, sequenced in a study of T cells in Graves' hyperthyroidism and ophthalmopathy. Amplified TCR beta CDR3 regions derived from RNA transcripts. The primer set for the first-round RT-PCR of the TCR CDR3 was HTBI. TCRdb passed the multiplex PCR reads through MiXCR, listing each CDR3 protein once. The repertoire holds hundreds of thousands of distinct CDR3 sequences, with roughly 40% as singletons. Sequences were obtained from blood. The receptors shown here come from a man aged 18-30 years with Graves' hyperthyroidism.

This chain connects TRBV20-1 to TRBJ1-2, with 8 bases matching TRBD1. Germline trimming cut 6 bases from V and 7 bases from J; bases unmatched to any gene: 4. This CDR3 has 11 residues. Germline lookup yields CDR1 DFQATT and CDR2 SNEGSKA (reference sequence). The CDR3 here is CSAGQGLGYTF. DNA for the CDR3: TGCAGTGCCGGACAGGGACTTGGCTACACCTTC.

This clonotype was observed a few times. The chain carries TRBV19 and TRBJ1-1, with D unresolved. Trimming left V 7 bases short and J 2 bases short, with 17 bases between. Germline CDR1 reads LNHDA; CDR2 reads SQIVND (reference sequence). This CDR3 has 15 residues. CDR3 region: CASTPSVWRNTEAFF. In DNA form, the CDR3 reads TGTGCCAGTACCCCATCCGTCTGGAGAAACACTGAAGCTTTCTTT.

The chain recombines TRBV4-1 with TRBJ2-7, with D tentatively TRBD2 (6 bases). Germline loops: CDR1 MGHRA, CDR2 YSYEKL. CDR3 length equals 16 residues. The germline V and J ends were trimmed by 1 base and 1 base, with 14 bases remaining between them. The CDR3 coding sequence is TGCGCCAGCAGCCAAGGATGGGGGGAGAGGTCCTACGAGCAGTACTTC. As protein: CASSQGWGERSYEQYF.

The CDR3 sequence is CASSQGGTQETQYF. The CDR3 nucleotides read TGTGCCAGCAGCCAAGGGGGCACCCAAGAGACCCAGTACTTC. The gene calls are TRBV14 and TRBJ2-5; D is perhaps TRBD1 (5 bases). Trimming removed 1 base from V and 1 base from J, with 7 bases in between. In germline, CDR1 is SGHDN, CDR2 FVKESK. CDR3 length equals 14 residues.

The V and J genes are TRBV10-2 and TRBJ1-6, with 7 bases fitting TRBD1. V lost 8 bases to trimming and J lost 8 bases; unmatched junction nucleotides: 9. This CDR3 region has 14 residues. Germline CDR1 and CDR2: WSHSY and SAAADI. The CDR3 DNA sequence: TGCGCCAGCTTGGGACAGCAACCTCATTCACCCCTCCACTTT. Its translation is CASLGQQPHSPLHF.

The genes are TRBV10-3 and TRBJ1-2; tentative D call: TRBD1 (6 bases). The V end was cut by 2 bases, the J end by 4 bases, with 14 bases between. The CDR3 runs 15 residues. Per germline, CDR1 ENHRY and CDR2 SYGVKD. CDR3 sequence: CAISEEQGRRYGYTF. Here the CDR3 DNA reads TGTGCCATCAGTGAGGAACAGGGACGGCGCTATGGCTACACCTTC.

V gene TRBV5-6 combines with J gene TRBJ1-5; D unresolved. Trimming shortened V by 5 bases and J by 5 bases, and 8 bases separated the two germline ends. Looked up from germline, CDR1 is SGHDT and CDR2 is YYEEEE. The CDR3 runs to 12 residues. The CDR3 protein is CASSIGDQPQHF. The CDR3 nucleotides are TGTGCCAGCAGTATTGGGGATCAGCCCCAGCATTTT. Using reference TRBV5-6 and TRBJ1-5 for the parts outside the CDR3, the full variable domain is DAGVTQSPTHLIKTRGQQVTLRCSPKSGHDTVSWYQQALGQGPQFIFQYYEEEERQRGNFPDRFSGHQFPNYSSELNVNALLLGDSALYLCASSIGDQPQHFGDGTRLSIL.

This clonotype has ten or more counts. The V gene is TRBV7-3, the J gene TRBJ1-1, with D perhaps matching TRBD1 (5 bases). CDR1 is SGHTA, CDR2 FQGTGA, per germline. Trimming took 2 bases from V and 4 from J, leaving 11 bases between them. The CDR3 sequence is 14 residues long. The DNA for the CDR3 is TGTGCCAGCAGCTTACAGGGAGGGCGCACTGAAGCTTTCTTT. The encoded protein is CASSLQGGRTEAFF. The full variable domain, in which reference TRBV7-3 and TRBJ1-1 provide the parts outside the CDR3, is GAGVSQTPSNKVTEKGKYVELRCDPISGHTALYWYRQSLGQGPEFLIYFQGTGAADDSGLPNDRFFAVRPEGSVSTLKIQRTERGDSAVYLCASSLQGGRTEAFFGQGTRLTVV.

There are many counts of this clonotype. V and J are TRBV10-3 and TRBJ1-5, with a tentative D call TRBD1 (6 bases). V lost 10 bases, J lost 3 bases, and 28 bases lay in between. Germline CDR1 is ENHRY and CDR2 is SYGVKD. The CDR3 loop spans 18 amino acids. Here the CDR3 DNA reads TGTGCCACGGGGGCAGGGGCACAGATTGGGGGAAACAATCAGCCCCAGCATTTT. This sequence encodes CATGAGAQIGGNNQPQHF.

In this sample, this clonotype turned up many times. CDR3 bases: TGTGCCAGTAGTATAACCCTTACCGGGGAGCTGTTTTTT. This sequence encodes CASSITLTGELFF. This chain connects TRBV19 to TRBJ2-2, with D unclear. Per the germline V gene, CDR1 is LNHDA and CDR2 is SQIVND (reference sequence). V was trimmed by 2 bases and J by 5 bases, leaving 6 bases between them. This CDR3 comprises 13 residues.

This clonotype has a count of ten or more. The chain joins TRBV15 to TRBJ2-7; 11 nucleotides agree with TRBD1. Losses at the gene ends were 0 bases for V and 3 bases for J; bases not matched to a gene: 4. CDR3 length equals 16 residues. Germline lookup yields CDR1 LNHNV and CDR2 YYDKDF (reference sequence). The DNA for the CDR3 is TGTGCCACCAGCAGAGACACGGGACAGGGGGTCTACGAGCAGTACTTC. Translation: CATSRDTGQGVYEQYF.

A few counts support this clonotype. The V and J genes are TRBV10-3 and TRBJ1-3; D not certain. There are 14 residues in the CDR3. The V gene's germline CDR1 is ENHRY and CDR2 SYGVKD. Trimming removed 10 bases at V and 0 bases at J, with 13 bases between. The CDR3 DNA follows: TGTGCCAGCCGACTCCCGAGCTCTGGAAACACCATATATTTT. It encodes CASRLPSSGNTIYF.

The chain employs TRBV11-1 and TRBJ2-1, with D tentatively TRBD2 (6 bases). V was shortened by 4 bases and J by 6 bases, with 10 bases between the two germline ends. The germline CDR1 and CDR2 sequences are SGHAT and FQDESV (reference sequence). The CDR3 covers 13 residues. The CDR3 DNA is TGTGCCAGCAGCTCTGGGGACTTCAATGAGCAGTTCTTC. It codes for CASSSGDFNEQFF.

There are many counts of this clonotype. The chain combines TRBV12-3 or TRBV12-4 with TRBJ2-2; TRBD2 agrees at 7 bases. CDR3 length: 14 residues. The V segment lost 5 bases and the J segment 2 bases; nucleotides outside the gene matches: 2. For the CDR3, the DNA is TGTGCCAGCAGTCCGGGACTAAACACCGGGGAGCTGTTTTTT. Amino acid sequence: CASSPGLNTGELFF.